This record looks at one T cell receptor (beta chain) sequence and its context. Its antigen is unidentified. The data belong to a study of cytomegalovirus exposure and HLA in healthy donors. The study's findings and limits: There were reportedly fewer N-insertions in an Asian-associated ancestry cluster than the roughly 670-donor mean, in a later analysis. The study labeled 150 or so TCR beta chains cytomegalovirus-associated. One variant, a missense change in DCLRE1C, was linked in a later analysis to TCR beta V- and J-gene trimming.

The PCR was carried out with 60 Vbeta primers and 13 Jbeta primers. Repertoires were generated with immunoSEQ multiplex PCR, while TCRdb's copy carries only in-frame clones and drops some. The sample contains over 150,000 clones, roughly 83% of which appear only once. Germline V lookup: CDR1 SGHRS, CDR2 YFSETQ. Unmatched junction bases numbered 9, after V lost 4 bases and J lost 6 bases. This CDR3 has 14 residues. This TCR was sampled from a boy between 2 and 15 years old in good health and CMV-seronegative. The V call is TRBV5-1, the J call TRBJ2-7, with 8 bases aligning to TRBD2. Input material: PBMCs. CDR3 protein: CASSPGTSFPEQYF. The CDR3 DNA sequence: TGCGCCAGCAGCCCCGGGACTAGTTTCCCCGAGCAGTACTTC.